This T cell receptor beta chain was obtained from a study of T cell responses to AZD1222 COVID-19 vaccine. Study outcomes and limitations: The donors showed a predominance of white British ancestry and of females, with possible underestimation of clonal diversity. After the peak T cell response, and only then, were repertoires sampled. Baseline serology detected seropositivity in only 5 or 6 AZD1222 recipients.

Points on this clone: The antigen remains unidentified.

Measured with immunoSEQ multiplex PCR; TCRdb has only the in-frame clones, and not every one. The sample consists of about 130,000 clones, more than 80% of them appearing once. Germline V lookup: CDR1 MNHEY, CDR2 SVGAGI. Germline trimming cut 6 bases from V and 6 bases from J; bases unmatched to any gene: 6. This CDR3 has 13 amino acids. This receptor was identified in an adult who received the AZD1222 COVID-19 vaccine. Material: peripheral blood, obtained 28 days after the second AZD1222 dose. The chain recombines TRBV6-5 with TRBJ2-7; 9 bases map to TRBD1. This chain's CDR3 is CASRGTGNGEQYF. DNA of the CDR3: TGTGCCAGCAGGGGGACAGGGAACGGCGAGCAGTACTTC.